A selection of T cell receptor beta chains follows, all from one sample in a study of OX40 agonist ivuxolimab in advanced cancers. Data came from immunoSEQ multiplex PCR; TCRdb stores just in-frame clones and leaves some out. This sample yields about 76,000 clones, of which 75% to 90% are seen a single time; 5.5% to 7.5% belongs to the top ten. The source material was CD4+ or CD8+ T cells sorted from blood, sampled in a trial of the OX40 agonist ivuxolimab. Receptors originate from an adult with an advanced solid tumor such as melanoma, head and neck, liver or kidney cancer. CDR3s include the opening cysteine and the closing phenylalanine or tryptophan. Each record gives: J gene, clone size, V gene, D gene, CDR3 protein, CDR3 DNA. The D gene is left open where the match is weak. The listing skips clone size in some rows; elsewhere it reads once, few, many or a size class.

j_call: TRBJ2-3; clone_size: .; v_call: TRBV29-1; d_call: .; cdr3_aa: CSVDQGTDTQYF; cdr3_nt: TGCAGCGTTGACCAGGGCACAGATACGCAGTATTTT
j_call: TRBJ2-1; clone_size: .; v_call: TRBV18; d_call: TRBD2; cdr3_aa: CASSPPGLATGNEQFF; cdr3_nt: TGTGCCAGCTCACCACCAGGACTAGCGACGGGTAATGAGCAGTTCTTC
j_call: TRBJ1-5; clone_size: .; v_call: TRBV27; d_call: .; cdr3_aa: CASSLRARAGQPQHF; cdr3_nt: TGTGCCAGCAGTTTAAGGGCCAGAGCCGGGCAGCCCCAGCATTTT
j_call: TRBJ2-7; clone_size: few; v_call: TRBV4-1; d_call: .; cdr3_aa: CASSQIDRSYEQYF; cdr3_nt: TGCGCCAGCAGCCAAATCGACAGGTCCTACGAGCAGTACTTC
j_call: TRBJ2-7; clone_size: .; v_call: TRBV29-1; d_call: .; cdr3_aa: CSVELGTGSYERYF; cdr3_nt: TGCAGCGTTGAACTAGGGACGGGCTCCTACGAGCGGTACTTC
j_call: TRBJ1-3; clone_size: .; v_call: TRBV2; d_call: .; cdr3_aa: CASRGTSSGNTIYF; cdr3_nt: TGTGCCAGCAGAGGGACAAGCTCTGGAAACACCATATATTTT
j_call: TRBJ1-4; clone_size: .; v_call: TRBV5-8; d_call: TRBD1; cdr3_aa: CASSWTGPTNEKLFF; cdr3_nt: TGTGCCAGCAGCTGGACAGGGCCAACTAATGAAAAACTGTTTTTT
j_call: TRBJ2-2; clone_size: .; v_call: TRBV7-7; d_call: TRBD1; cdr3_aa: CASSLDRGDTGELFF; cdr3_nt: TGTGCTAGCAGCTTGGACAGGGGGGACACCGGGGAGCTGTTTTTT
j_call: TRBJ2-3; clone_size: .; v_call: TRBV6-6; d_call: .; cdr3_aa: CASSFLGASTDTQYF; cdr3_nt: TGTGCCAGCAGTTTTCTGGGGGCGAGCACAGATACGCAGTATTTT
j_call: TRBJ2-4; clone_size: few; v_call: TRBV16; d_call: .; cdr3_aa: CASSQYGHSPVAKNIQYF; cdr3_nt: TGTGCCAGCAGCCAATATGGGCACAGCCCCGTAGCCAAAAACATTCAGTACTTC
j_call: TRBJ2-5; clone_size: .; v_call: TRBV6-5; d_call: .; cdr3_aa: CASSYIRDQETQYF; cdr3_nt: TGTGCCAGCAGTTACATCAGGGACCAAGAGACCCAGTACTTC
j_call: TRBJ2-1; clone_size: .; v_call: TRBV20-1; d_call: .; cdr3_aa: CSATELRQFF; cdr3_nt: TGCAGTGCTACTGAGTTACGGCAGTTCTTC
j_call: TRBJ2-5; clone_size: .; v_call: TRBV27; d_call: .; cdr3_aa: CASRRRGTRGETQYF; cdr3_nt: TGTGCCAGCCGACGAAGGGGGACAAGGGGAGAGACCCAGTACTTC
j_call: TRBJ2-5; clone_size: .; v_call: TRBV19; d_call: .; cdr3_aa: CASSIDIGVQETQYF; cdr3_nt: TGTGCCAGTAGTATAGACATAGGGGTTCAAGAGACCCAGTACTTC
j_call: TRBJ1-1; clone_size: .; v_call: TRBV11-2; d_call: .; cdr3_aa: CASSLVWSTEAFF; cdr3_nt: TGTGCCAGCAGCTTAGTTTGGAGCACTGAAGCTTTCTTT
j_call: TRBJ1-2; clone_size: .; v_call: TRBV19; d_call: TRBD1; cdr3_aa: CASRPLDRDTNYGYTF; cdr3_nt: TGTGCCAGTAGACCTCTCGACAGGGACACTAACTATGGCTACACCTTC
j_call: TRBJ2-4; clone_size: .; v_call: TRBV7-9; d_call: .; cdr3_aa: CASSFPSRAKNIQYF; cdr3_nt: TGTGCCAGCAGCTTTCCTAGCCGGGCCAAAAACATTCAGTACTTC
j_call: TRBJ2-7; clone_size: .; v_call: TRBV4-1; d_call: TRBD2; cdr3_aa: CASSQVGLASEQYF; cdr3_nt: TGCGCCAGCAGCCAAGTAGGACTAGCCAGCGAGCAGTACTTC
j_call: TRBJ2-7; clone_size: .; v_call: TRBV6-5; d_call: .; cdr3_aa: CASSYSGASSSYEQYF; cdr3_nt: TGTGCCAGCAGTTACTCCGGGGCCTCCAGCTCCTACGAGCAGTACTTC
j_call: TRBJ1-1; clone_size: .; v_call: TRBV29-1; d_call: TRBD1; cdr3_aa: CSVSGDRGFNTEAFF; cdr3_nt: TGCAGCGTGTCCGGGGACAGGGGATTCAACACTGAAGCTTTCTTT
j_call: TRBJ2-1; clone_size: .; v_call: TRBV7-9; d_call: TRBD2; cdr3_aa: CASSLEGTSGGPYYNEQFF; cdr3_nt: TGTGCCAGCAGCTTAGAGGGGACTAGCGGGGGGCCCTACTACAATGAGCAGTTCTTC
j_call: TRBJ1-1; clone_size: few; v_call: TRBV10-3; d_call: .; cdr3_aa: CAIRERGGTEAFF; cdr3_nt: TGTGCCATCAGGGAGAGGGGAGGAACTGAAGCTTTCTTT
j_call: TRBJ2-5; clone_size: .; v_call: TRBV19; d_call: .; cdr3_aa: CASSIMETQYF; cdr3_nt: TGTGCCAGTAGTATCATGGAGACCCAGTACTTC
j_call: TRBJ2-3; clone_size: .; v_call: TRBV18; d_call: .; cdr3_aa: CASSPEAVDTQYF; cdr3_nt: TGTGCCAGCTCACCTGAGGCAGTGGATACGCAGTATTTT
j_call: TRBJ1-2; clone_size: many; v_call: TRBV2; d_call: .; cdr3_aa: CASSPNSYGYTF; cdr3_nt: TGTGCCAGCAGTCCTAACAGCTATGGCTACACCTTC
j_call: TRBJ1-4; clone_size: .; v_call: TRBV5-1; d_call: .; cdr3_aa: CASSFGTINEKLFF; cdr3_nt: TGCGCCAGCAGCTTTGGGACGATAAATGAAAAACTGTTTTTT
j_call: TRBJ2-1; clone_size: .; v_call: TRBV11-2; d_call: .; cdr3_aa: CASSLGAAQEQFF; cdr3_nt: TGTGCCAGCAGCTTAGGGGCAGCCCAGGAGCAGTTCTTC
j_call: TRBJ2-1; clone_size: .; v_call: TRBV30; d_call: .; cdr3_aa: CAWSPLGFEQFF; cdr3_nt: TGTGCCTGGAGCCCCCTGGGCTTCGAGCAGTTCTTC
j_call: TRBJ2-7; clone_size: .; v_call: TRBV18; d_call: .; cdr3_aa: CASSPPVGEQYF; cdr3_nt: TGTGCCAGCTCACCACCCGTAGGCGAGCAGTACTTC
j_call: TRBJ1-2; clone_size: .; v_call: TRBV7-8; d_call: TRBD1; cdr3_aa: CASSRYRGIYGYTF; cdr3_nt: TGTGCCAGCAGCAGATACAGGGGGATCTATGGCTACACCTTC
j_call: TRBJ2-7; clone_size: .; v_call: TRBV5-6; d_call: .; cdr3_aa: CASSLGGDFYEQYF; cdr3_nt: TGTGCCAGCAGCTTGGGGGGGGACTTCTACGAGCAGTACTTC
j_call: TRBJ2-7; clone_size: .; v_call: TRBV25-1; d_call: TRBD1; cdr3_aa: CASRRTGGPYEQYF; cdr3_nt: TGTGCCAGCAGACGGACAGGGGGACCCTACGAGCAGTACTTC
j_call: TRBJ1-1; clone_size: .; v_call: TRBV7-9; d_call: .; cdr3_aa: CASSKRGNTEAFF; cdr3_nt: TGTGCCAGCAGCAAGAGGGGTAACACTGAAGCTTTCTTT
j_call: TRBJ2-6; clone_size: .; v_call: TRBV30; d_call: TRBD2; cdr3_aa: CAWVRGGTGANVLTF; cdr3_nt: TGTGCCTGGGTACGCGGGGGGACTGGGGCCAACGTCCTGACTTTC
j_call: TRBJ2-7; clone_size: .; v_call: TRBV18; d_call: TRBD1; cdr3_aa: CASSPIQGVYEQYF; cdr3_nt: TGTGCCAGCTCACCGATACAGGGGGTCTACGAGCAGTACTTC
j_call: TRBJ2-5; clone_size: .; v_call: TRBV9; d_call: TRBD2; cdr3_aa: CASSVIGLAQQETQYF; cdr3_nt: TGTGCCAGCAGCGTGATCGGACTAGCACAACAAGAGACCCAGTACTTC
j_call: TRBJ1-2; clone_size: .; v_call: TRBV6-1; d_call: .; cdr3_aa: CASSEAGAAGGRGYTF; cdr3_nt: TGTGCCAGCAGTGAAGCTGGGGCTGCCGGCGGTAGGGGCTACACCTTC
j_call: TRBJ1-2; clone_size: .; v_call: TRBV25-1; d_call: .; cdr3_aa: CASTGAGTVFGYTF; cdr3_nt: TGTGCCAGCACCGGGGCAGGGACGGTCTTTGGCTACACCTTC
j_call: TRBJ1-6; clone_size: .; v_call: TRBV7-9; d_call: .; cdr3_aa: CASSLDPARNSPLHF; cdr3_nt: TGTGCCAGCAGCTTAGACCCAGCGCGTAATTCACCCCTCCACTTT
j_call: TRBJ1-2; clone_size: few; v_call: TRBV2; d_call: .; cdr3_aa: CASREDGGYTF; cdr3_nt: TGTGCCAGCAGAGAGGACGGTGGCTACACCTTC
j_call: TRBJ2-1; clone_size: .; v_call: TRBV13; d_call: TRBD2; cdr3_aa: CASSITSGGAREQFF; cdr3_nt: TGTGCCAGCAGCATAACTAGCGGGGGGGCCCGTGAGCAGTTCTTC
j_call: TRBJ1-1; clone_size: .; v_call: TRBV7-9; d_call: .; cdr3_aa: CASSLGSGTMNTEAFF; cdr3_nt: TGTGCCAGCAGCTTAGGGTCAGGGACCATGAACACTGAAGCTTTCTTT
j_call: TRBJ1-6; clone_size: .; v_call: TRBV6-1; d_call: TRBD1; cdr3_aa: CASSGKTGVGDSPLHF; cdr3_nt: TGTGCCAGCAGTGGAAAGACAGGGGTTGGGGATTCACCCCTCCACTTT
j_call: TRBJ1-2; clone_size: .; v_call: TRBV5-6; d_call: .; cdr3_aa: CASSLPGTRDYTF; cdr3_nt: TGTGCCAGCAGCTTGCCGGGGACGCGAGACTACACCTTC
j_call: TRBJ2-6; clone_size: once; v_call: TRBV19; d_call: .; cdr3_aa: CASSTYRRSTTGANVLTF; cdr3_nt: TGTGCCAGTAGTACCTACAGGAGATCAACAACTGGGGCCAACGTCCTGACTTTC
j_call: TRBJ2-3; clone_size: .; v_call: TRBV12-5; d_call: TRBD2; cdr3_aa: CASDPGAGGLGDTQYF; cdr3_nt: TGTGCTAGTGACCCGGGAGCGGGAGGGCTTGGAGATACGCAGTATTTT
j_call: TRBJ2-3; clone_size: .; v_call: TRBV27; d_call: .; cdr3_aa: CASSLLYTDTQYF; cdr3_nt: TGTGCCAGCAGTTTGCTTTACACAGATACGCAGTATTTT
j_call: TRBJ2-5; clone_size: .; v_call: TRBV14; d_call: .; cdr3_aa: CASSQRGRVGTQYF; cdr3_nt: TGTGCCAGCAGCCAAAGGGGACGGGTCGGGACCCAGTACTTC